The 8 T cell receptor beta chains below all came from one sample that was sequenced in a study of T-cell reconstitution after alpha-beta-depleted transplantation in children (dated by TCRdb to the mid-2010s). Library generation was performed with PCR. The listed sequencing device is Illumina HiSeq 2500. TCR library preparation used molecular barcoding, with unique molecular identifiers applied to normalize quantification of the TCRbeta repertoire. TCRdb's own reprocessing of the public reads used fastp at Q25 and MiXCR and kept productive beta chains. Records with the same CDR3 protein are collapsed into one entry carrying the most frequent genes and DNA. This sample has hundreds of thousands of distinct CDR3 sequences in its table, and 15% to 20% of those were observed once. In total, the top ten clones hold around 28% of the sample. The sample's treatment or condition label is to be understood as: allogeneic hematopoietic cell transplantation with graft depleted of TCRalphabeta T cells and CD19 B cells.

Here the sequenced sample was PBMCs, mostly from graft donor cells, taken 360 days after TCRalphabeta/CD19-depleted stem cell transplant. The receptors originated from a boy under three years old who had a stem cell transplant for Wiskott-Aldrich syndrome, so the T cells may come from the graft donor.

The chain links TRBV7-9 to TRBJ2-4; 8 bases line up with TRBD2. V shed 5 bases and J 9 bases; nucleotides not matched to a gene: 9. The germline CDR1 and CDR2 sequences are SEHNR and FQNEAQ (reference sequence). This CDR3 contains 14 residues. CDR3 amino acids: CASSPRTSRFIQYF. CDR3 nucleotide sequence: TGTGCCAGCAGCCCGAGGACTAGCCGTTTCATTCAGTACTTC. Looking up the rest from reference TRBV7-9 and TRBJ2-4 gives the full variable domain: DTGVSQNPRHKITKRGQNVTFRCDPISEHNRLYWYRQTLGQGPEFLTYFQNEAQLEKSRLLSDRFSAERPKGSFSTLEIQRTEQGDSAMYLCASSPRTSRFIQYFGAGTRLSVL.

This clonotype was recorded a few times. The V gene is TRBV12-3 or TRBV12-4, the J gene TRBJ2-7, with D possibly matching TRBD2 (6 bases). Trimming cost V 2 bases and J 0 bases, with 14 bases left between them. The CDR3 has 16 amino acids. CDR3 nucleotides: TGTGCCAGCAGTTTATGGAAGGGAGGCGGCTCCTACGAGCAGTACTTC. Translated: CASSLWKGGGSYEQYF.

Many counts were recorded for this clonotype. The chain combines TRBV29-1 with TRBJ2-1; unclear D gene. There are 12 residues in the CDR3. Trimming cost V 5 bases and J 6 bases, with 11 bases left between them. The germline CDR1 and CDR2 sequences are SQVTM and ANQGSEA. CDR3 DNA: TGCAGCGTTAGGCTTCGCCTCAATGAGCAGTTCTTC. It is translated as CSVRLRLNEQFF.

This clonotype has more than one count but fewer than ten. The genes are TRBV29-1 and TRBJ2-7, with D tentatively TRBD1 (6 bases). This CDR3 has 13 amino acids. Per germline, CDR1 SQVTM and CDR2 ANQGSEA. V gave up 7 bases and J gave up 3 bases, with 16 bases separating them. CDR3: CSGRIGQNYEQYF. CDR3 bases: TGCAGCGGCCGGATTGGACAGAACTACGAGCAGTACTTC.

This clonotype was detected a few times. The chain uses TRBV7-2 and TRBJ2-7; TRBD2 is a possible D gene (6 bases). Germline CDR1 is SGHTA and CDR2 is FQGNSA. V was clipped by 0 bases and J by 3 bases, with 9 bases between them. The CDR3 length is 14 residues. CDR3 coding DNA: TGTGCCAGCAGCTTAGCCGGGACTTTCTACGAGCAGTACTTC. It codes for CASSLAGTFYEQYF.

This clonotype was found a few times. The chain couples TRBV4-3 to TRBJ2-1; no clear D gene. This CDR3 is built from 15 residues. Germline lookup yields CDR1 LGHNA and CDR2 YSLEER. The ends were cut back, 3 bases at V and 3 bases at J, with 12 bases in the middle. The CDR3, as DNA: TGCGCCAGCAGCCATGGCTATAGGATCTACAATGAGCAGTTCTTC. Protein product: CASSHGYRIYNEQFF.

This chain connects TRBV20-1 to TRBJ2-5, with 16 bases identical to TRBD2. Germline V gene lookup returns CDR1 DFQATT and CDR2 SNEGSKA (reference sequence). The CDR3 sequence is 14 residues long. V gave up 7 bases and J gave up 6 bases; unmatched junction bases: 5. In DNA, the CDR3 is TGCAGTGGGGGACTAGCGGGGGGGCCTAAGACCCAGTACTTC. Its translation is CSGGLAGGPKTQYF.

V and J are TRBV18 and TRBJ2-3, with D possibly being TRBD1 (5 bases). Trimming cost V 2 bases and J 3 bases, with 6 bases left between them. The CDR3 runs 13 residues. The germline V gene encodes CDR1 KGHSH and CDR2 LQKENI. Here the CDR3 reads CASSPRQTDTQYF. Written as DNA, the CDR3 is TGTGCCAGCTCACCAAGACAGACAGATACGCAGTATTTT.